This T cell receptor (beta chain) comes out of a study of blood T cell repertoires in COVID-19. Using immunoSEQ multiplex PCR, the repertoire was profiled, and TCRdb retains in-frame clones only, with some absent. Altogether hundreds of thousands of clones are present, more than 75% being singletons, with the ten largest covering around 1.9%. Adults between about 18 and 95 years of age took part from some 25 US areas. V lost 4 bases and J lost 1; bases outside the gene matches: 6. The CDR3 is 15 residues long. The germline CDR1 and CDR2 sequences are MNHEY and SVGAGI. The TCR was taken from a woman aged 50 to 60 who had recovered from COVID-19. The genes are TRBV6-5 and TRBJ1-1; 7 nucleotides agree with TRBD1. The sequencing input was PBMCs or T cells enriched from blood (not recorded which). CDR3 DNA: TGTGCCAGCAGTTCCAAGGACAGGAAGAACACTGAAGCTTTCTTT. It specifies CASSSKDRKNTEAFF.